A selection of T cell receptor beta chains follows, all from one sample in a study of vaccination effects on CD4 cells after COVID-19. These receptors lack a known antigen. The protocol was immunoSEQ multiplex PCR, while the TCRdb copy is restricted to in-frame clones and leaves out a portion. The data show under 80,000 clones, with approximately 81% seen just once and roughly 1.8% held by the top ten. The sample in question was CD4+ T cells from PBMCs cultured with HCoV-229E spike peptides, obtained before COVID-19 vaccination. The receptors derive from a human donor who received a COVID-19 vaccine. Both conserved end residues are part of each CDR3. The D gene is left open where the match is weak. The listing skips clone size in some rows; elsewhere it reads once, few, many or a size class.

J gene: TRBJ1-2
V gene: TRBV2
clone size: few
D gene: .
CDR3 DNA: TGTGCCAGCAGTGAAGACGGGGGCTATGGCTACACCTTC
CDR3 protein: CASSEDGGYGYTF

J gene: TRBJ2-1
V gene: TRBV5-4
clone size: .
D gene: TRBD1
CDR3 DNA: TGTGCCAGCAGCTCCCGGGACAGGGCATACAATGAGCAGTTCTTC
CDR3 protein: CASSSRDRAYNEQFF

J gene: TRBJ2-5
V gene: TRBV7-3
clone size: .
D gene: TRBD1
CDR3 DNA: TGTGCCAGCAGCCCGGACGGGACAGGAGGAGAGACCCAGTACTTC
CDR3 protein: CASSPDGTGGETQYF

J gene: TRBJ1-2
V gene: TRBV28
clone size: .
D gene: .
CDR3 DNA: TGTGCCAGCAGTCCCCTGGCATGGTTGGGCTACACCTTC
CDR3 protein: CASSPLAWLGYTF

J gene: TRBJ1-1
V gene: TRBV6-5
clone size: once
D gene: .
CDR3 DNA: TGTGCCAGCAGTTATGGAAGGGTTACTGAAGCTTTCTTT
CDR3 protein: CASSYGRVTEAFF

J gene: TRBJ2-3
V gene: TRBV11-2
clone size: .
D gene: .
CDR3 DNA: TGTGCCAGCAGCTTAGGGACGGACACAGATACGCAGTATTTT
CDR3 protein: CASSLGTDTDTQYF

J gene: TRBJ1-5
V gene: TRBV2
clone size: few
D gene: .
CDR3 DNA: TGTGCCAGCAGACCAGCCTCGGGGGGTAATCAGCCCCAGCATTTT
CDR3 protein: CASRPASGGNQPQHF

J gene: TRBJ2-4
V gene: TRBV4-1
clone size: .
D gene: .
CDR3 DNA: TGCGCCAGCAGCCAAGAAAGTCCAGGGGGGGCCAAAAACATTCAGTACTTC
CDR3 protein: CASSQESPGGAKNIQYF

J gene: TRBJ2-2
V gene: TRBV7-2
clone size: .
D gene: .
CDR3 DNA: TGTGCCAGCAGCTTTACAGGCAATCCGAACACCGGGGAGCTGTTTTTT
CDR3 protein: CASSFTGNPNTGELFF

J gene: TRBJ1-5
V gene: TRBV29-1
clone size: .
D gene: .
CDR3 DNA: TGCAGCGTCTTGAGGGGGGACAATCAGCCCCAGCATTTT
CDR3 protein: CSVLRGDNQPQHF

J gene: TRBJ1-3
V gene: TRBV7-2
clone size: once
D gene: .
CDR3 DNA: TGTGCCAGCAGCTTAATGGGGGTGGGGGTCTCTGGAAACACCATATATTTT
CDR3 protein: CASSLMGVGVSGNTIYF

J gene: TRBJ2-3
V gene: TRBV5-1
clone size: .
D gene: TRBD1
CDR3 DNA: TGCGCCAGCAGACCCGGGACAGATAGCACAGATACGCAGTATTTT
CDR3 protein: CASRPGTDSTDTQYF

J gene: TRBJ1-1
V gene: TRBV6-2/TRBV6-3
clone size: .
D gene: .
CDR3 DNA: TGTGCCAGCAGTCTAAACCGAAACACTGAAGCTTTCTTT
CDR3 protein: CASSLNRNTEAFF

J gene: TRBJ1-1
V gene: TRBV3-1/TRBV3-2
clone size: few
D gene: TRBD1
CDR3 DNA: TGTGCCAGCAGCCAGAACGGACAGGGCAACACTGAAGCTTTCTTT
CDR3 protein: CASSQNGQGNTEAFF

J gene: TRBJ2-2
V gene: TRBV5-1
clone size: few
D gene: .
CDR3 DNA: TGCGCCAGCAGCCTTACCATGCCCGCGAACACCGGGGAGCTGTTTTTT
CDR3 protein: CASSLTMPANTGELFF

J gene: TRBJ2-3
V gene: TRBV5-1
clone size: .
D gene: .
CDR3 DNA: TGCGCCAGCAGCCCGTCCCTCGGGGGCACAGATACGCAGTATTTT
CDR3 protein: CASSPSLGGTDTQYF

J gene: TRBJ1-4
V gene: TRBV7-8
clone size: .
D gene: .
CDR3 DNA: TGTGCCAGCAGCCCTTCAACTAATGAAAAACTGTTTTTT
CDR3 protein: CASSPSTNEKLFF

J gene: TRBJ1-4
V gene: TRBV4-1
clone size: .
D gene: .
CDR3 DNA: TGCGCCAGCAGCGCTCGGTCAGGATATAATGAAAAACTGTTTTTT
CDR3 protein: CASSARSGYNEKLFF

J gene: TRBJ2-5
V gene: TRBV9
clone size: few
D gene: .
CDR3 DNA: TGTGCCAGCAGCGTAGAAGGGGCAGCCACTGGGGCCCAGTACTTC
CDR3 protein: CASSVEGAATGAQYF

J gene: TRBJ1-3
V gene: TRBV7-2
clone size: few
D gene: .
CDR3 DNA: TGTGCCAGCAGCTTTGGGGGGAGAAACACCATATATTTT
CDR3 protein: CASSFGGRNTIYF

J gene: TRBJ1-2
V gene: TRBV10-1
clone size: few
D gene: .
CDR3 DNA: TGCGCCAGCAGTGAGAATGTACTCTATGGCTACACCTTC
CDR3 protein: CASSENVLYGYTF

J gene: TRBJ1-5
V gene: TRBV6-1
clone size: .
D gene: .
CDR3 DNA: TGTGCCAGCAGTGAAGTCCCCGCGGGCAATCAGCCCCAGCATTTT
CDR3 protein: CASSEVPAGNQPQHF

J gene: TRBJ2-3
V gene: TRBV6-2/TRBV6-3
clone size: .
D gene: .
CDR3 DNA: TGTGCCAGCAGTTATCGGGGCGAAAGGGGAGATACGCAGTATTTT
CDR3 protein: CASSYRGERGDTQYF

J gene: TRBJ2-5
V gene: TRBV5-1
clone size: .
D gene: .
CDR3 DNA: TGCGCCAGCAGCTTGGTTCAGATTCAAGAGACCCAGTACTTC
CDR3 protein: CASSLVQIQETQYF

J gene: TRBJ2-2
V gene: TRBV4-1
clone size: few
D gene: .
CDR3 DNA: TGCGCCAGCAGCCAAGCCAACCTCGTAGGATACACCGGGGAGCTGTTTTTT
CDR3 protein: CASSQANLVGYTGELFF

J gene: TRBJ2-3
V gene: TRBV6-4
clone size: .
D gene: TRBD1
CDR3 DNA: TGTGCCAGCAGTGACGGGACAGGGATTGAGGCAGATACGCAGTATTTT
CDR3 protein: CASSDGTGIEADTQYF

J gene: TRBJ1-6
V gene: TRBV5-1
clone size: few
D gene: .
CDR3 DNA: TGCGCCAGCAGCGCGCCCAATTCACCCCTCCACTTT
CDR3 protein: CASSAPNSPLHF

J gene: TRBJ2-2
V gene: TRBV11-3
clone size: .
D gene: .
CDR3 DNA: TGTGCCAGCAGCTTATACACGAACACCGGGGAGCTGTTTTTT
CDR3 protein: CASSLYTNTGELFF

J gene: TRBJ1-1
V gene: TRBV18
clone size: few
D gene: .
CDR3 DNA: TGTGCCAGCTCACCACAGGGCCGGAGCACTGAAGCTTTCTTT
CDR3 protein: CASSPQGRSTEAFF

J gene: TRBJ2-5
V gene: TRBV7-9
clone size: few
D gene: TRBD2
CDR3 DNA: TGTGCCAGCAGCAAAACGAGCGGGGAGTGGGAGAGAATTAGCCAAGAGACCCAGTACTTC
CDR3 protein: CASSKTSGEWERISQETQYF

J gene: TRBJ1-1
V gene: TRBV5-8
clone size: few
D gene: .
CDR3 DNA: TGTGCCAGCAGCTTGATAGGGTCGGGAACTGAAGCTTTCTTT
CDR3 protein: CASSLIGSGTEAFF

J gene: TRBJ1-2
V gene: TRBV10-3
clone size: few
D gene: .
CDR3 DNA: TGTGCCATCAGTGAGTCGATCGACAACTATTCGGGTGGCTACACCTTC
CDR3 protein: CAISESIDNYSGGYTF

J gene: TRBJ2-1
V gene: TRBV29-1
clone size: .
D gene: .
CDR3 DNA: TGCAGCGTCGCCCTCCTCAATGAGCAGTTCTTC
CDR3 protein: CSVALLNEQFF

J gene: TRBJ1-5
V gene: TRBV6-5
clone size: .
D gene: .
CDR3 DNA: TGTGCCAGCAGGGGCACCTCCGATCAGCCCCAGCATTTT
CDR3 protein: CASRGTSDQPQHF

J gene: TRBJ1-4
V gene: TRBV28
clone size: .
D gene: .
CDR3 DNA: TGTGCCAGCAGTTCGGACCTCGTCGGGGAAAAACTGTTTTTT
CDR3 protein: CASSSDLVGEKLFF

J gene: TRBJ2-2
V gene: TRBV2
clone size: few
D gene: TRBD1
CDR3 DNA: TGTGCCAGTCTGACAGGGCGTAACACCGGGGAGCTGTTTTTT
CDR3 protein: CASLTGRNTGELFF

J gene: TRBJ1-2
V gene: TRBV7-2
clone size: .
D gene: .
CDR3 DNA: TGTGCCAGCAGCTTAGCGCTTGGGCCAGGGATTGGCTACACCTTC
CDR3 protein: CASSLALGPGIGYTF

J gene: TRBJ2-5
V gene: TRBV9
clone size: .
D gene: .
CDR3 DNA: TGTGCCAGCAGTCATCGGGGGGCCGGGGAGACCCAGTACTTC
CDR3 protein: CASSHRGAGETQYF

J gene: TRBJ1-2
V gene: TRBV6-6
clone size: .
D gene: .
CDR3 DNA: TGTGCCAGCAGTCAGGCGGGACTTCGTTATGGCTACACCTTC
CDR3 protein: CASSQAGLRYGYTF

J gene: TRBJ2-2
V gene: TRBV19
clone size: .
D gene: TRBD1
CDR3 DNA: TGTGCCAGTAGCAGGACAGGGGGCCACACCGGGGAGCTGTTTTTT
CDR3 protein: CASSRTGGHTGELFF

J gene: TRBJ2-3
V gene: TRBV4-1
clone size: .
D gene: TRBD1
CDR3 DNA: TGCGCCAGCAGCCGACAGGGACGCACAGATACGCAGTATTTT
CDR3 protein: CASSRQGRTDTQYF

J gene: TRBJ1-5
V gene: TRBV7-3
clone size: few
D gene: .
CDR3 DNA: TGTGCCAGCAGCCGTGACAGTGATCAGCCCCAGCATTTT
CDR3 protein: CASSRDSDQPQHF

J gene: TRBJ2-5
V gene: TRBV28
clone size: .
D gene: TRBD2
CDR3 DNA: TGTGCCAGCACCTCTAGCGGGGCCCACCAAGAGACCCAGTACTTC
CDR3 protein: CASTSSGAHQETQYF

J gene: TRBJ2-1
V gene: TRBV5-4
clone size: .
D gene: TRBD2
CDR3 DNA: TGTGCCAGCAGCGCGGGTCCCGGGGGGACTGACAATGAGCAGTTCTTC
CDR3 protein: CASSAGPGGTDNEQFF

J gene: TRBJ2-3
V gene: TRBV5-1
clone size: .
D gene: .
CDR3 DNA: TGCGCCAGCAGCCCGGGCCAAAGCTCCACAGATACGCAGTATTTT
CDR3 protein: CASSPGQSSTDTQYF

J gene: TRBJ1-2
V gene: TRBV18
clone size: .
D gene: TRBD1
CDR3 DNA: TGTGCCAGCCGTCCGGGACAGGGTGAGGGCTACACCTTC
CDR3 protein: CASRPGQGEGYTF

J gene: TRBJ2-2
V gene: TRBV5-1
clone size: few
D gene: .
CDR3 DNA: TGCGCCAGCAGCTTGGTTAAGGGAAACACCGGGGAGCTGTTTTTT
CDR3 protein: CASSLVKGNTGELFF

J gene: TRBJ1-2
V gene: TRBV9
clone size: .
D gene: .
CDR3 DNA: TGTGCCAGCAGCGTAGGAGAACGGATCACGTCCGGCTACACCTTC
CDR3 protein: CASSVGERITSGYTF

J gene: TRBJ1-2
V gene: TRBV9
clone size: .
D gene: .
CDR3 DNA: TGTGCCAGCAGCCCCCTCGGGCAGGGTTCCTATGGCTACACCTTC
CDR3 protein: CASSPLGQGSYGYTF

J gene: TRBJ2-2
V gene: TRBV5-5
clone size: .
D gene: .
CDR3 DNA: TGTGCCAGCAGCTTGCACACAGGGAGGAACACCGGGGAGCTGTTTTTT
CDR3 protein: CASSLHTGRNTGELFF

J gene: TRBJ1-2
V gene: TRBV20-1
clone size: .
D gene: .
CDR3 DNA: TGCAGTGCTAGAGTGAATGGCTACACCTTC
CDR3 protein: CSARVNGYTF

J gene: TRBJ2-1
V gene: TRBV5-4
clone size: .
D gene: TRBD2
CDR3 DNA: TGTGCCAGCAGCCCGGGAGGGGTATACAATGAGCAGTTCTTC
CDR3 protein: CASSPGGVYNEQFF